This record covers a single TCR beta chain. Its antigen is as yet unknown. The sample is drawn from a study of cytomegalovirus exposure and HLA in healthy donors. Study conclusions and caveats: TRBV6-2, TRBV6-3 and other indistinguishable V segments were excluded.

This CDR3 region has 16 residues. The germline V gene has CDR1 LNHNV and CDR2 YYDKDF (reference sequence). V lost 0 bases, J lost 1 base, and 12 bases lay in between. Vbeta (60) and Jbeta (13) primers were used in the PCR. Assay: immunoSEQ multiplex PCR; the TCRdb copy retains only in-frame clones and omits some. The table records around 170,000 clones, over 70% of them present only once. This sequence joins TRBV15 and TRBJ2-5; tentatively, D is TRBD1 (6 bases). Source material: PBMCs. The receptor was isolated from a woman aged 18-29 years in good health and CMV-seronegative. Here the CDR3 reads CATSRDQTGRQETQYF. CDR3 bases: TGTGCCACCAGCAGAGATCAGACAGGCCGCCAAGAGACCCAGTACTTC.